Listed here are 13 T cell receptor beta chains from one sample, sequenced in a study of shared clonotypes between healthy human individuals. In the naive CD8 group, cells lacked CD45RO and were positively selected for CCR7, so terminally differentiated effector memory CD45RA+ cells were left out. Using immunoSEQ multiplex PCR, the repertoire was profiled, and TCRdb retains in-frame clones only, with some absent. Here the sample spans roughly 2,000,000 clones, about 94% being singletons. Sequencing used naive CD8+ T cells from PBMCs. The receptors stem from a man younger than 30 in good health. Some clones in this sample may be carry-over from other donors' samples.

This chain joins TRBV11-2 and TRBJ2-5; D perhaps matches TRBD1 (5 bases). Trimming removed 5 bases from V and 0 bases from J, with 7 bases in between. Looked up from germline, CDR1 is SGHAT and CDR2 is FQNNGV. The length of the CDR3 is 13 residues. CDR3 nucleotide sequence: TGTGCCAGCAGCATGACAGACCAAGAGACCCAGTACTTC. Its translation: CASSMTDQETQYF.

In the case of this clone: Additional DNA sequences in this sample encode the identical CDR3. The chain employs TRBV6-5 and TRBJ2-1, with a weak D call TRBD2 (6 bases). The CDR3 spans 16 residues. Germline V gene sequence: CDR1 MNHEY, CDR2 SVGAGI. V was cut by 0 bases and J by 0 bases, with 9 bases left in between. The CDR3 DNA sequence: TGTGCCAGCAGTTACTCGGCGGGAAGCTCCTACAATGAGCAGTTCTTC. It encodes CASSYSAGSSYNEQFF.

Written as DNA, the CDR3 is TGTGCTAGTGGTTTGGTAATCAGCGACAGCGGCTATGGCTACACCTTC. Translating gives CASGLVISDSGYGYTF. The chain carries TRBV12-5 and TRBJ1-2, with D possibly TRBD1 on 5 matching bases. This CDR3 has 16 residues. V was clipped by 0 bases and J by 4 bases, with 15 bases between them. Germline V CDR1 and CDR2: LGHNT, FRNRAP.

The V call is TRBV7-3, the J call TRBJ2-1; 12 nucleotides align to TRBD2. Germline trimming cut 0 bases from V and 10 bases from J; bases unmatched to any gene: 4. From germline, CDR1 is SGHTA and CDR2 FQGTGA. The CDR3 is 15 amino acids. CDR3 protein: CASSLTLAGGEEQFF. The DNA for the CDR3 is TGTGCCAGCAGCTTAACACTAGCGGGAGGAGAGGAGCAGTTCTTC.

This rearrangement joins TRBV28 to TRBJ1-5; D is possibly TRBD1 (5 bases). V was shortened by 6 bases and J by 3 bases, with 15 bases between the two germline ends. CDR3 length equals 15 residues. Per germline, CDR1 MDHEN and CDR2 SYDVKM. CDR3 coding DNA: TGTGCCAGCAGCCCTAATCAGGGTCCCAATCAGCCCCAGCATTTT. Protein product: CASSPNQGPNQPQHF.

The J gene is TRBJ2-1, the V gene TRBV7-9, with D unresolved. This CDR3 has 13 residues. V lost 6 bases and J 3 bases, leaving 9 bases between the germline ends. Germline V gene data show CDR1 as SEHNR and CDR2 as FQNEAQ (reference sequence). CDR3 coding DNA: TGTGCCAGCAGGGTTGGTAACTACAATGAGCAGTTCTTC. It encodes CASRVGNYNEQFF. Complete variable domain (other parts from reference TRBV7-9 and TRBJ2-1): DTGVSQNPRHKITKRGQNVTFRCDPISEHNRLYWYRQTLGQGPEFLTYFQNEAQLEKSRLLSDRFSAERPKGSFSTLEIQRTEQGDSAMYLCASRVGNYNEQFFGPGTRLTVL.

This chain connects TRBV11-2 to TRBJ2-7, with D uncertain. Germline assignment: CDR1 SGHAT and CDR2 FQNNGV. CDR3 length: 13 amino acids. V was pared by 0 bases and J by 6 bases, with 9 bases between. DNA for the CDR3: TGTGCCAGCAGCTTAGATAAAGGCGGCGAGCAGTACTTC. Residues: CASSLDKGGEQYF.

This clone was counted between two and nine times. The chain combines TRBV13 with TRBJ2-7, with TRBD1 as a possible D gene (7 bases). Germline assignment: CDR1 PRHDT and CDR2 FYEKMQ (reference sequence). V lost 0 bases and J lost 1, with 16 bases in between. The CDR3 covers 17 residues. CDR3 sequence reads: CASSLGLAGGNSYEQYF. The CDR3 DNA follows: TGTGCCAGCAGCTTAGGCCTGGCAGGGGGGAATTCCTACGAGCAGTACTTC.

The chain joins TRBV5-1 to TRBJ2-7; 12 positions match TRBD2. The trim removed 2 bases at V and 7 bases at J, leaving 7 bases unmatched. Germline V gene lookup returns CDR1 SGHRS and CDR2 YFSETQ. This CDR3 contains 15 residues. CDR3 in amino acids: CASSLGLAGFGEQYF. The CDR3 region has the DNA TGCGCCAGCAGCTTAGGACTAGCGGGATTTGGGGAGCAGTACTTC.

Details on this clone: The sample contains more than one DNA sequence encoding this CDR3. The CDR3, as DNA: TGTGCCAGCAGTCTGAGGCTAGCGGGAGGGCCAGATACGCAGTATTTT. Translating it yields CASSLRLAGGPDTQYF. The chain couples TRBV27 to TRBJ2-3, with TRBD2 identical over 12 bases. The germline V gene has CDR1 MNHEY and CDR2 SMNVEV (reference sequence). The V and J ends lost 5 bases and 4 bases, in that order; junction bases with no gene match: 7. The CDR3 is 16 residues long.

This chain joins TRBV14 and TRBJ2-1; 13 nucleotides line up with TRBD2. V was clipped by 5 bases and J by 7 bases; unmatched bases: 8. The CDR3 length is 16 residues. The germline V gene has CDR1 SGHDN and CDR2 FVKESK. Written as DNA, the CDR3 is TGTGCCAGCAGCGCTTGGACTAGCGGGAGTGGAAATGAGCAGTTCTTC. It is translated as CASSAWTSGSGNEQFF. The full variable domain, its missing parts supplied by reference TRBV14 and TRBJ2-1, is EAGVTQFPSHSVIEKGQTVTLRCDPISGHDNLYWYRRVMGKEIKFLLHFVKESKQDESGMPNNRFLAERTGGTYSTLKVQPAELEDSGVYFCASSAWTSGSGNEQFFGPGTRLTVL.

The J gene is TRBJ2-7, the V gene TRBV5-1, with D possibly matching TRBD2 (6 bases). The germline V gene encodes CDR1 SGHRS and CDR2 YFSETQ. The CDR3 contains 15 residues. V was trimmed by 0 bases and J by 2 bases, leaving 12 bases between them. CDR3 sequence: CASSLVGSGPYEQYF. CDR3 DNA sequence: TGCGCCAGCAGCTTGGTGGGTAGCGGCCCCTACGAGCAGTACTTC.

This chain uses TRBV14 with TRBJ2-5, with D maybe TRBD1 (5 bases). This CDR3 spans 15 amino acids. Germline V lookup: CDR1 SGHDN, CDR2 FVKESK. Trimming stripped 1 base from V and 2 bases from J, with 11 bases between. Here the CDR3 DNA reads TGTGCCAGCAGCCAAGCCCAAGGACAACAAGAGACCCAGTACTTC. This gives the protein CASSQAQGQQETQYF.